A selection of T cell receptor beta chains follows, all from one sample in a study of cytomegalovirus exposure and HLA in healthy donors. The protocol was immunoSEQ multiplex PCR, while the TCRdb copy is restricted to in-frame clones and leaves out a portion. The profile covers 120,000 or so clones, with more than 70% appearing a single time and 3% to 4% taken by the ten largest. The specimen sequenced was PBMCs. These receptors were collected from a man younger than 40 in good health and CMV-seronegative. Each CDR3 is given with its conserved first and last residue. D genes are given only for firm matches. Size values are once, few and many counts, or a class for expanded clones, and some rows have none.

cdr3_nt cdr3_aa j_call cdr3_length d_call v_call clone_size
TGCGCCAGCAGGCAATCAGGGACAGGGGGAAGAAACTATGGCTACACCTTC CASRQSGTGGRNYGYTF TRBJ1-2 17 TRBD1 TRBV10-2 NA
TGTGCCAGCAGCTTACAGGGCCCCATTGGCTACACCTTC CASSLQGPIGYTF TRBJ1-2 13 NA TRBV7-9 NA
TGTGCCAGCACATCCGGGACAGGGTCCTACGAGCAGTACTTC CASTSGTGSYEQYF TRBJ2-7 14 TRBD1 TRBV2 NA
TGTGCCAGCAGCCTAGGGGGGGGGCGTGACACTGAAGCTTTCTTT CASSLGGGRDTEAFF TRBJ1-1 15 NA TRBV11-3 NA
TGTGCCAGTAGTATTAGGCCCCACAGGCTTAGCACAGATACGCAGTATTTT CASSIRPHRLSTDTQYF TRBJ2-3 17 NA TRBV19 NA
TGTGCCAGCAGTATTGCGACAGGCCCTGGAAACACCATATATTTT CASSIATGPGNTIYF TRBJ1-3 15 NA TRBV2 NA
TGTGCCAGCAGCTTAGCCGGGACAATGAATGGATCACCCCTCCACTTT CASSLAGTMNGSPLHF TRBJ1-6 16 NA TRBV7-8 NA
TGTGCCAGCCAGGGGAGCTCCTATAATTCACCCCTCCACTTT CASQGSSYNSPLHF TRBJ1-6 14 NA TRBV28 NA
TGTGCCAGCAGTTTCCTCGGACTAGCGGGGGGGCTATTTACAGATACGCAGTATTTT CASSFLGLAGGLFTDTQYF TRBJ2-3 19 TRBD2 TRBV28 NA
TGTGCCAGCTCCCCGGACAAGAACACTGAAGCTTTCTTT CASSPDKNTEAFF TRBJ1-1 13 NA TRBV18 NA
TGCAGCGTTGACAGATCAAACACCGGGGAGCTGTTTTTT CSVDRSNTGELFF TRBJ2-2 13 NA TRBV29-1 NA
TGTGCCAGCAGCTTAGCTGGAGAGGACACCGGGGAGCTGTTTTTT CASSLAGEDTGELFF TRBJ2-2 15 NA TRBV11-3 NA
TGTGCCAGCAGTCCAGGCCTTTGGGGGGGCGGAATGCCCTACGAGCAGTACTTC CASSPGLWGGGMPYEQYF TRBJ2-7 18 NA TRBV27 few
TGTGCCAGCAGTTACTTCAGGGGGGGCAATCAGCCCCAGCATTTT CASSYFRGGNQPQHF TRBJ1-5 15 TRBD1 TRBV6-6 NA
TGCAGCGTTACTAGCGGGGGGCGGGAGACCCAGTACTTC CSVTSGGRETQYF TRBJ2-5 13 TRBD2 TRBV29-1 NA
TGTGCCTGGAATCGCGGAACCGGCGATTTTCTCTACGAGCAGTACTTC CAWNRGTGDFLYEQYF TRBJ2-7 16 NA TRBV30 once
TGTGCCAGCACGACAGTTAACACCGGGGAGCTGTTTTTT CASTTVNTGELFF TRBJ2-2 13 NA TRBV6-5 NA
TGTGCCAGCAGTTTCCTAGCGGCTAGCACAGATACGCAGTATTTT CASSFLAASTDTQYF TRBJ2-3 15 TRBD2 TRBV28 NA
TGTGCCAGCAGCTTGGAGCTAGCGGGGAACTACGAGCAGTACTTC CASSLELAGNYEQYF TRBJ2-7 15 TRBD2 TRBV5-6 NA
TGCGCCAGCAGCCAAGCCCCGGGGGGGAATCAAGAGACCCAGTACTTC CASSQAPGGNQETQYF TRBJ2-5 16 TRBD2 TRBV4-1 NA
TGTGCCAGCAGTTACTCAAACGGGGGATACGAGCAGTACTTC CASSYSNGGYEQYF TRBJ2-7 14 NA TRBV6-5 few
TGTGCCATCAGTGAAACAGGATTCAATTCACCCCTCCACTTT CAISETGFNSPLHF TRBJ1-6 14 NA TRBV10-3 NA
TGTGCCAGCTATATGGGTAGAGGTTCACCCCTCCACTTT CASYMGRGSPLHF TRBJ1-6 13 NA TRBV27 NA
TGTGCCACTCACCCCCGGGGGGCTAGCGGGGCGCATCCACAAGAGACCCAGTACTTC CATHPRGASGAHPQETQYF TRBJ2-5 19 TRBD2 TRBV5-4 few
TGTGCCAGCAGTGCTCGGACAGGGCCCTACGAGCAGTACTTC CASSARTGPYEQYF TRBJ2-7 14 TRBD1 TRBV6-1 NA
TGTGCCAGCAGTTTTTCGCGGGGGGCCCAAGAGACCCAGTACTTC CASSFSRGAQETQYF TRBJ2-5 15 TRBD2 TRBV6-5 NA
TGTGCCAGCAGCCCAACGGGACAGGGGTATCCTGAAGCTTTCTTT CASSPTGQGYPEAFF TRBJ1-1 15 TRBD1 TRBV7-9 NA
TGTGCCATCAGTGACTTTAGGGGTCCTGAAGCTTTCTTT CAISDFRGPEAFF TRBJ1-1 13 NA TRBV10-3 few
TGTGCCAGCACCAGCTTTGGGCTCACAGATACGCAGTATTTT CASTSFGLTDTQYF TRBJ2-3 14 NA TRBV6-1 NA
TGCGCCAGCAGCCAATCCCTGACTAGCCCCACCTACAATGAGCAGTTCTTC CASSQSLTSPTYNEQFF TRBJ2-1 17 TRBD2 TRBV4-1 NA
TGTGCCAGCAGCTTAGTGGGGCAGGATCCTGAAGCTTTCTTT CASSLVGQDPEAFF TRBJ1-1 14 NA TRBV7-9 NA
TGCAGTGCCCGGGTCGGCTCACCCCTCCACTTT CSARVGSPLHF TRBJ1-6 11 NA TRBV20-1 NA
TGTGCCAGCAGCTTCCCCCCGGGACAGGTGGGCTCTGGGGCCAACGTCCTGACTTTC CASSFPPGQVGSGANVLTF TRBJ2-6 19 TRBD1 TRBV7-2 NA
TGTGCCAGCAGCTTGGTTTCTAACGAAAAACTGTTTTTT CASSLVSNEKLFF TRBJ1-4 13 NA TRBV5-6 few
TGCAGCGTTGAAGATCGCGCAGGGTCAGCCAGCGTTACGCAGTATTTT CSVEDRAGSASVTQYF TRBJ2-3 16 NA TRBV29-1 once
TGCGCCAGCAGCCAAGAGTCGGGACTCGGTAATTCACCCCTCCACTTT CASSQESGLGNSPLHF TRBJ1-6 16 NA TRBV4-1 NA
TGTGCCTGGAGTGTACAGGTTGGCTACACCTTC CAWSVQVGYTF TRBJ1-2 11 NA TRBV30 NA
TGCAGCGTTCTTGGAGTTACGTCGAAAACCTACGAGCAGTACTTC CSVLGVTSKTYEQYF TRBJ2-7 15 NA TRBV29-1 NA
TGTGCCAGCTCACCACAAAAGGGGTCCTCCTCCTACGAGCAGTACTTC CASSPQKGSSSYEQYF TRBJ2-7 16 NA TRBV18 NA
TGCGCCAGCAGCCCAACTGGGACTAGCGGCAACTACGAGCAGTACTTC CASSPTGTSGNYEQYF TRBJ2-7 16 TRBD2 TRBV4-1 NA
TGTGAAACTTGGAGGGGACAGGAGCCATACGAGCAGTACTTC CETWRGQEPYEQYF TRBJ2-7 14 TRBD1 TRBV6-1 NA
TGTGCCAGCAGCCCCATAGACATTAACTATGGCTACACCTTC CASSPIDINYGYTF TRBJ1-2 14 NA TRBV5-4 NA
TGTGCCAGCACCGAATTCGGCAGGGATGGCTACACCTTC CASTEFGRDGYTF TRBJ1-2 13 NA TRBV7-8 once
TGCGCCAGCAGCTTGCCCGGGACAGGCCCGGCGAACACTGAAGCTTTCTTT CASSLPGTGPANTEAFF TRBJ1-1 17 TRBD1 TRBV5-1 NA
TGTGCCAGCAGCCCCCCGTTCCGGCGGCCAACCCACTTCTCCTATAATTCACCCCTCCACTTT CASSPPFRRPTHFSYNSPLHF TRBJ1-6 21 NA TRBV7-3 NA
TGTGCCAGCAGTGAACGATTGGCAACCTATGGCTACACCTTC CASSERLATYGYTF TRBJ1-2 14 NA TRBV6-1 NA
TGCGCCAGCAGGAAGGGACAGGGGAATTCACCCCTCCACTTT CASRKGQGNSPLHF TRBJ1-6 14 TRBD1 TRBV5-1 NA
TGTGCCAGCAGTTTAGTGGGACAGGCGAATGAAAAACTGTTTTTT CASSLVGQANEKLFF TRBJ1-4 15 TRBD1 TRBV28 NA
TGTGCCAGCAGTTACTCGAAGGGGCAGGGGAACACTGAAGCTTTCTTT CASSYSKGQGNTEAFF TRBJ1-1 16 NA TRBV6-5 NA
TGCGCCAGCAGCCAAGATCCGGGACAGGGCAATGAAAAACTGTTTTTT CASSQDPGQGNEKLFF TRBJ1-4 16 TRBD1 TRBV4-1 NA